This T cell receptor beta chain was obtained from a study of T cells after yellow fever vaccination. The study, taken as a whole, reports: Among primary-vaccination clones, most reappeared after the booster, at about 95% for CD4 and 88% for CD8.

Germline values: CDR1 SGHTA, CDR2 FQGTGA. The CDR3 loop spans 16 amino acids. V shed 5 bases, J shed 3 bases, and the junction held 12 bases outside the gene matches. A word on this clonotype: Its target is not known.

A 5'RACE template-switching step, the method used to make TCR cDNA, added a universal primer site and UMIs. TCRdb re-called the 5' RACE reads through MiXCR, storing one row per CDR3 protein. The repertoire holds approximately 93,000 distinct CDR3 sequences, with about 6% as singletons. This clonotype was sampled from a man younger than 30 who received the YFV17D yellow fever vaccine. The chain links TRBV7-3 to TRBJ1-1; TRBD1 agrees at 7 bases. The material was CD8+ T cells sorted from PBMCs, obtained 10 days after the yellow fever booster vaccination. CDR3 sequence: CASSPLGGRTDTEAFF. For the CDR3, the DNA is TGTGCCAGCAGCCCCCTAGGGGGCCGTACGGACACTGAAGCTTTCTTT.